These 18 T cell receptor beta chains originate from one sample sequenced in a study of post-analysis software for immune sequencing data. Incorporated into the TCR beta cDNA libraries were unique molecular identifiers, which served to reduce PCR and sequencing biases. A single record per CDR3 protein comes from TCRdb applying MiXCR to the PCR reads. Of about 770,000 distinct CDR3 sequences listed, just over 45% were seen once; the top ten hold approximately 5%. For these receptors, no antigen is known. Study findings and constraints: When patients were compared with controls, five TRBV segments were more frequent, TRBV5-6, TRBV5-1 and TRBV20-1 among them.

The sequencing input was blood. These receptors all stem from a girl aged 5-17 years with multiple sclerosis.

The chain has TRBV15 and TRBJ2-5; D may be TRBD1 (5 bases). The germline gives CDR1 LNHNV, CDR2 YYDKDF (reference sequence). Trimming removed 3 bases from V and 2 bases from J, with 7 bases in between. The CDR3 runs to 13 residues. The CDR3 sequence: CATSSNRQETQYF. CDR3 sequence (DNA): TGTGCCACCAGCAGTAACAGGCAAGAGACCCAGTACTTC.

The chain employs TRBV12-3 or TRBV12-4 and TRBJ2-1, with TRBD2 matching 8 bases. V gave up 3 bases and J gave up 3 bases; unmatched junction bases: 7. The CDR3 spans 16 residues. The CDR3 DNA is TGTGCCAGCAGTTTCTCTAGCGGGTTTTTCTACAATGAGCAGTTCTTC. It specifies CASSFSSGFFYNEQFF.

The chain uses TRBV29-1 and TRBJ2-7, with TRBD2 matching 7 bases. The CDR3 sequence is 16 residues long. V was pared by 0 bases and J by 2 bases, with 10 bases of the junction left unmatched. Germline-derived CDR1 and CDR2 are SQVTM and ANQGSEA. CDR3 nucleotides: TGCAGCGTTGAAGAAATGGCTAGCGGAAAACCCTACGAGCAGTACTTC. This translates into CSVEEMASGKPYEQYF.

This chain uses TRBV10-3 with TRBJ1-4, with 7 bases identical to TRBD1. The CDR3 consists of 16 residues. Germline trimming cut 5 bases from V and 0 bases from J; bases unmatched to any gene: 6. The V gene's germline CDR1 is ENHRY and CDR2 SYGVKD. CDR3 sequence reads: CAISKQGIATNEKLFF. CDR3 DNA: TGTGCCATCAGTAAACAGGGGATAGCAACTAATGAAAAACTGTTTTTT.

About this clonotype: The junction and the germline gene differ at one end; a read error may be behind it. Here the CDR3 reads CASSLVLVPYEQYF. Here the CDR3 DNA reads TGTGCTAGCAGCTTAGTACTAGTCCCCTACGAGCAGTACTTC. The chain recombines TRBV7-7 with TRBJ2-7; a possible D gene is TRBD2 (5 bases). Germline V gene data show CDR1 as SSHAT and CDR2 as FNYEAQ (reference sequence). The CDR3 totals 14 residues.

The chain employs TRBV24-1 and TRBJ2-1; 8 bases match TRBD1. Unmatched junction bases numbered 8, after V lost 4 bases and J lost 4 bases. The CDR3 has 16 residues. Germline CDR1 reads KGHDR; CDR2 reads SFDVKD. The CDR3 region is CATSDRTGTFYNEQFF. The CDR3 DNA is TGTGCCACCAGTGACCGGACAGGGACCTTTTACAATGAGCAGTTCTTC.

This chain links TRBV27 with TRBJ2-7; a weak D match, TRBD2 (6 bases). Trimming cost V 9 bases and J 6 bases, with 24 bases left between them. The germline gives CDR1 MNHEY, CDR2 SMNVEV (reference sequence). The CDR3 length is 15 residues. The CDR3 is CASRYQGGMEGEQYF. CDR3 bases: TGTGCCAGTCGCTACCAGGGCGGGATGGAAGGCGAGCAGTACTTC.

This chain's CDR3 is CASSLSYILVVAGENEQYF. CDR3 DNA sequence: TGTGCCAGCAGTTTATCTTACATCCTAGTGGTAGCGGGAGAGAACGAGCAGTACTTC. V and J are TRBV27 and TRBJ2-5, with TRBD2 matching 9 bases. The better agreement between TRBJ2-7 and the DNA end casts doubt on the J call. The germline V gene has CDR1 MNHEY and CDR2 SMNVEV (reference sequence). The length of the CDR3 is 19 residues.

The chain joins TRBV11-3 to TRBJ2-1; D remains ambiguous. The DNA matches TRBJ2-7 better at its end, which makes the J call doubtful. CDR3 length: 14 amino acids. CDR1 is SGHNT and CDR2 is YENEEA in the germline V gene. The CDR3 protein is CASSFARLPHEQYF. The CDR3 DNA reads TGTGCCAGCAGCTTCGCCCGGTTACCCCACGAGCAGTACTTC.

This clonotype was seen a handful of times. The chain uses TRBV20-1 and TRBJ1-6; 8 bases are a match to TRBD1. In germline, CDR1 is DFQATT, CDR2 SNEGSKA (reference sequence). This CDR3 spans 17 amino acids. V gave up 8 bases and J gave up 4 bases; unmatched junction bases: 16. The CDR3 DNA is TGCAGTCTCCGGAGGACAGGGCGCACGACATATAATTCACCCCTCCACTTT. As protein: CSLRRTGRTTYNSPLHF.

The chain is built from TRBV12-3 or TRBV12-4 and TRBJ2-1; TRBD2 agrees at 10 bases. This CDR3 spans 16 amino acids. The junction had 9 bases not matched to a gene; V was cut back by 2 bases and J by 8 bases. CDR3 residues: CASSLPASGSRDEQFF. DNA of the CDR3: TGTGCCAGCAGTTTACCAGCTAGCGGGAGCCGGGATGAGCAGTTCTTC.

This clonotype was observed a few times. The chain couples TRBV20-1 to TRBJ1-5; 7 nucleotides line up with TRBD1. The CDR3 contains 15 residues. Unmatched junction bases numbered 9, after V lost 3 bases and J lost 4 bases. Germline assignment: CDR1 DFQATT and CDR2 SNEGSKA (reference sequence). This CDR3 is CSARPRDSNNQPQHF. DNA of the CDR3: TGCAGTGCTAGGCCCCGGGACAGCAATAATCAGCCCCAGCATTTT.

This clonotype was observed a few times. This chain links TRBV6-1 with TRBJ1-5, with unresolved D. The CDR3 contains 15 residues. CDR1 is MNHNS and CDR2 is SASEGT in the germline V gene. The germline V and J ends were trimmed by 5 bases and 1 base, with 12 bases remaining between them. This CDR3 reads CASSRARTSNQPQHF. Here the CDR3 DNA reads TGTGCCAGCAGTCGGGCCCGGACGAGCAATCAGCCCCAGCATTTT.

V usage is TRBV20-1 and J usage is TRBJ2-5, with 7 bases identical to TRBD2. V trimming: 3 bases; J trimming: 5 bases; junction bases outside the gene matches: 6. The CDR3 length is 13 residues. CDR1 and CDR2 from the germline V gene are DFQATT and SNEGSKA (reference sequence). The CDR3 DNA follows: TGCAGTGCTAGTCTGTGGGAGGGGGAGACCCAGTACTTC. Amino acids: CSASLWEGETQYF.

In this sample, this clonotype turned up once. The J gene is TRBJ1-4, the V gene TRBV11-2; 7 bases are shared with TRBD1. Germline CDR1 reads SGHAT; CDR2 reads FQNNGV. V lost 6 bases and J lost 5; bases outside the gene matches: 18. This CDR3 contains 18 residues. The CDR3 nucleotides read TGTGCCAGCAGGCCAGCCGACCTCGGGACAGTCGAGAATGAAAAACTGTTTTTT. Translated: CASRPADLGTVENEKLFF.

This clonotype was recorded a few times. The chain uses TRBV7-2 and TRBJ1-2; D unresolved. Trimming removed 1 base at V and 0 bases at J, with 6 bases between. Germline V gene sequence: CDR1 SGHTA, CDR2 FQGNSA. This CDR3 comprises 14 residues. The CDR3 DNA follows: TGTGCCAGCAGCTTAGACACGGCTAACTATGGCTACACCTTC. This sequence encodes CASSLDTANYGYTF.

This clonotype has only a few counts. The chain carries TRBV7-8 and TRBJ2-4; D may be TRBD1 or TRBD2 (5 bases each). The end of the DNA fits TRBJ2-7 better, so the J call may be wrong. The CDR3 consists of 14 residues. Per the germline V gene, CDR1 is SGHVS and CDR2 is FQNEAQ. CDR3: CASSLGDATYEQYF. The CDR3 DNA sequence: TGTGCCAGCAGCTTAGGGGACGCAACCTACGAGCAGTACTTC.

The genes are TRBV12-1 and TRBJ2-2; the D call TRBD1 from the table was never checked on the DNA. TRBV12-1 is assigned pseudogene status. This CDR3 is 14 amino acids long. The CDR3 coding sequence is TGTGCCAGCAGCTTTGAATTCCCGGCCGGGGAGCTGTTTTTT. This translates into CASSFEFPAGELFF.